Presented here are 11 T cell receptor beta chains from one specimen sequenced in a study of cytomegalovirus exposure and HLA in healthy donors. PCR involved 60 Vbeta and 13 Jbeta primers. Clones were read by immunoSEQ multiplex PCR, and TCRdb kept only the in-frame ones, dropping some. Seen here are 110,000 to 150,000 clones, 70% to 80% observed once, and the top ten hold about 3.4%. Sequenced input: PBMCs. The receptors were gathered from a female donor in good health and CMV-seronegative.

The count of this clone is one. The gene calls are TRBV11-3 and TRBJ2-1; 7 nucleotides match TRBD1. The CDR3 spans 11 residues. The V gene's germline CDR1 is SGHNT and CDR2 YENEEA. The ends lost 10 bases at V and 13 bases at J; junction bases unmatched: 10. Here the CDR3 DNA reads TGTGCCACGCGATCCGGGACAGATCAGTTCTTC. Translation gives CATRSGTDQFF.

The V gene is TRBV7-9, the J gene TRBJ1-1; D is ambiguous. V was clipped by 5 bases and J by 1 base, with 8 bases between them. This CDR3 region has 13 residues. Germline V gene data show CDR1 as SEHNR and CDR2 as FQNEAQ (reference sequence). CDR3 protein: CASSVNKNTEAFF. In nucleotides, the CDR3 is TGTGCCAGCAGCGTAAACAAGAACACTGAAGCTTTCTTT.

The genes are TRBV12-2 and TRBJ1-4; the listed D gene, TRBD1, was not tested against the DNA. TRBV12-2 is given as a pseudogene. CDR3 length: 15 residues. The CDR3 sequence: CASRLAQQWNEKLFF. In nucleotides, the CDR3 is TGTGCAAGTCGCTTAGCGCAACAGTGGAATGAAAAACTGTTTTTT.

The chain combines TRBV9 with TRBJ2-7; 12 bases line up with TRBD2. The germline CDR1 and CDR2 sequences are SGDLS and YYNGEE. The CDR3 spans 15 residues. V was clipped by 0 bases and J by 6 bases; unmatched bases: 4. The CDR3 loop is CASSVGLAGGFEQYF. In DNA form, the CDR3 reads TGTGCCAGCAGCGTAGGGCTAGCGGGAGGGTTCGAGCAGTACTTC.

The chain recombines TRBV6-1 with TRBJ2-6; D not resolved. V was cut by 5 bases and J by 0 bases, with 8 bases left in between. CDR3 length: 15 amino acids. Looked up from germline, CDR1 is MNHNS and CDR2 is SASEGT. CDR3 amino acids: CASSNTDSGANVLTF. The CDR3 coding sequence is TGTGCCAGCAGTAACACAGACTCTGGGGCCAACGTCCTGACTTTC.

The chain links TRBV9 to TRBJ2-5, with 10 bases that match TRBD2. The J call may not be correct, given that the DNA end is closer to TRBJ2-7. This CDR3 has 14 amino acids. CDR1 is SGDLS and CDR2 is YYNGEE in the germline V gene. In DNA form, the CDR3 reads TGTGCCAGCAGCGTACTAGCGGGAGCTTCCGAGCAGTACTTC. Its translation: CASSVLAGASEQYF.

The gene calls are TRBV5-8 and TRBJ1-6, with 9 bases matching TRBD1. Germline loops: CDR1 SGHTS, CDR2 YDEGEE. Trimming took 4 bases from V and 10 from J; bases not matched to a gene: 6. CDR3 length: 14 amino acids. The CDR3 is CASSKGQGASPLHF. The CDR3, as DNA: TGTGCCAGCAGCAAGGGACAGGGTGCATCACCCCTCCACTTT.

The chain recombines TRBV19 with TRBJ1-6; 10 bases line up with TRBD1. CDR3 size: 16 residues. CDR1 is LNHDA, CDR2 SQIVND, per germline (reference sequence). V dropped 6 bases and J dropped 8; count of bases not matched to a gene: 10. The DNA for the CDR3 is TGTGCCAGTAGCAAGACAGGGGGCAGGGAGGATTCACCCCTCCACTTT. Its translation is CASSKTGGREDSPLHF.

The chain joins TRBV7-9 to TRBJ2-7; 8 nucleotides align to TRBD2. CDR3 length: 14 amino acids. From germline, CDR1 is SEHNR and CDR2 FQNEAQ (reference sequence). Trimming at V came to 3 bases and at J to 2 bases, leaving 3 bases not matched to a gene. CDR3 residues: CASSLTSATYEQYF. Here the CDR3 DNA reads TGTGCCAGCAGCTTGACTAGCGCCACCTACGAGCAGTACTTC. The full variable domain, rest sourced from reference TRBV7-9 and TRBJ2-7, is DTGVSQNPRHKITKRGQNVTFRCDPISEHNRLYWYRQTLGQGPEFLTYFQNEAQLEKSRLLSDRFSAERPKGSFSTLEIQRTEQGDSAMYLCASSLTSATYEQYFGPGTRLTVT.

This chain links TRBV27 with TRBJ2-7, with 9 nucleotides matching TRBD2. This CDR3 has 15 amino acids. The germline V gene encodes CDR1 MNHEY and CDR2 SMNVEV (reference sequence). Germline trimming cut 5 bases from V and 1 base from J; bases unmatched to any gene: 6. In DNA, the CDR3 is TGTGCCAGCAGTCTTAGCGGGAGCGGGTCCTACGAGCAGTACTTC. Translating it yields CASSLSGSGSYEQYF.

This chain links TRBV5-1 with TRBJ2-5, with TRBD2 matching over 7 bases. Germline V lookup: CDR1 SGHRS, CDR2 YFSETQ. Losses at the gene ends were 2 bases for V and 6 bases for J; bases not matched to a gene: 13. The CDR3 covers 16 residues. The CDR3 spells CASSLGLGRAQKTQYF. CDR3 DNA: TGCGCCAGCAGCTTAGGTCTAGGGAGGGCGCAGAAGACCCAGTACTTC. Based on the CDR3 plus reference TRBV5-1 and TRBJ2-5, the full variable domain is KAGVTQTPRYLIKTRGQQVTLSCSPISGHRSVSWYQQTPGQGLQFLFEYFSETQRNKGNFPGRFSGRQFSNSRSEMNVSTLELGDSALYLCASSLGLGRAQKTQYFGPGTRLLVL.